Listed here are 12 T cell receptor beta chains from one sample, sequenced in a study of blood T cell repertoires in COVID-19. Produced via immunoSEQ multiplex PCR; TCRdb's table is partial and in-frame only. The repertoire holds roughly 250,000 clones, with 84% as singletons. Sample: peripheral blood. The receptors stem from a man in his forties or fifties with acute or convalescent COVID-19.

The chain joins TRBV6-6 to TRBJ1-5, with D unresolved. Per germline, CDR1 MNHNY and CDR2 SVGAGI (reference sequence). The V and J ends lost 2 bases and 1 base respectively, with 9 bases between them. The CDR3 consists of 15 residues. CDR3 in DNA: TGTGCCAGCAGTTACGAGGCGAGGAGCAATCAGCCCCAGCATTTT. This encodes CASSYEARSNQPQHF.

The chain employs TRBV25-1 and TRBJ2-7, with TRBD2 as a possible D gene (5 bases). The CDR3 has 15 amino acids. V lost 11 bases and J lost 1, with 21 bases in between. CDR1 is MGHDK, CDR2 SYGVNS, per germline. In DNA form, the CDR3 reads TGTGCCTCATCACAAGAAGTCGGGATATCCTACGAGCAGTACTTC. Its protein is CASSQEVGISYEQYF.

The chain combines TRBV10-3 with TRBJ2-1; 8 positions match TRBD2. The CDR3 has 12 amino acids. V was pared by 6 bases and J by 7 bases, with 2 bases of the junction left unmatched. The germline V gene encodes CDR1 ENHRY and CDR2 SYGVKD. The chain's CDR3 is CAISGGANEQFF. CDR3 sequence (DNA): TGTGCCATCAGCGGGGGGGCGAATGAGCAGTTCTTC.

Note on this clone: One end of the junction is discordant with germline, which a read error may explain. The CDR3 region is CASSQDYPQGKQPQHF. CDR3 nucleotide sequence: TGTGCCAGCAGCCAAGATTATCCGCAGGGCAAGCAGCCCCAGCATTTT. The V gene is TRBV3-1 (or the pseudogene TRBV3-2), the J gene TRBJ1-5, with D possibly being TRBD1 (5 bases). The CDR3 loop spans 16 amino acids. Germline V gene lookup returns CDR1 LGHDT and CDR2 YNNKEL (reference sequence).

The gene calls are TRBV14 and TRBJ1-2; tentative D call: TRBD1 (5 bases). This CDR3 is built from 14 residues. V lost 4 bases and J 2 bases, leaving 11 bases between the germline ends. From germline, CDR1 is SGHDN and CDR2 FVKESK. The CDR3 spells CASSPGAGNYGYTF. CDR3 DNA sequence: TGTGCCAGCAGCCCGGGAGCAGGGAACTATGGCTACACCTTC.

This clone showed up just a few times. The gene calls are TRBV28 and TRBJ1-1, with D maybe TRBD1 (5 bases). With 6 bases removed from V and 7 bases from J, the gap between germline ends came to 18 bases. Looked up from germline, CDR1 is MDHEN and CDR2 is SYDVKM. The CDR3 extends over 14 amino acids. The CDR3 is CASSLPGKGFEAFF. The CDR3 bases are TGTGCCAGCAGCCTTCCAGGAAAGGGGTTTGAAGCTTTCTTT. The full variable domain, with the rest looked up from reference TRBV28 and TRBJ1-1, is DVKVTQSSRYLVKRTGEKVFLECVQDMDHENMFWYRQDPGLGLRLIYFSYDVKMKEKGDIPEGYSVSREKKERFSLILESASTNQTSMYLCASSLPGKGFEAFFGQGTRLTVV.

The chain uses TRBV30 and TRBJ2-3; D remains ambiguous. The CDR3 loop spans 16 amino acids. Germline V lookup: CDR1 GTSNPN, CDR2 SVGIG (reference sequence). Trimming left V 3 bases short and J 2 bases short, with 18 bases between. The CDR3 spells CAWRKIVGGHTDTQYF. DNA for the CDR3: TGTGCCTGGAGGAAGATTGTTGGCGGCCACACAGATACGCAGTATTTT.

V usage is TRBV3-1 (or the pseudogene TRBV3-2) and J usage is TRBJ1-4; a weak D match, TRBD1 (6 bases). V gave up 3 bases and J gave up 4 bases, with 15 bases separating them. In germline, CDR1 is LGHDT, CDR2 YNNKEL (reference sequence). The CDR3 is made up of 16 amino acids. The CDR3 region has the DNA TGTGCCAGCAGCCAGGCGGACAGTGGTTTTAATGAAAAACTGTTTTTT. This gives the protein CASSQADSGFNEKLFF.

The chain carries TRBV7-9 and TRBJ1-3, with 8 positions matching TRBD1. Unmatched junction bases numbered 7, after V lost 5 bases and J lost 4 bases. Germline V lookup: CDR1 SEHNR, CDR2 FQNEAQ (reference sequence). The CDR3 has 15 amino acids. The CDR3 DNA sequence: TGTGCCAGCAGCCCTGGGACAGGTCTAGGAAACACCATATATTTT. This translates into CASSPGTGLGNTIYF.

This chain connects TRBV24-1 to TRBJ2-2, with 11 bases aligning to TRBD2. CDR1 and CDR2 (germline): KGHDR, SFDVKD. CDR3 size: 17 residues. The trim removed 7 bases at V and 1 base at J, leaving 7 bases unmatched. The CDR3 loop is CATSDTSGRRNTGELFF. CDR3 DNA: TGTGCCACCAGCGATACTAGCGGGAGAAGGAACACCGGGGAGCTGTTTTTT.

V usage is TRBV28 and J usage is TRBJ2-7; tentative D call: TRBD1 (5 bases). Germline V gives CDR1 MDHEN, CDR2 SYDVKM. V was clipped by 5 bases and J by 0 bases, with 11 bases between them. The CDR3 extends over 14 amino acids. This CDR3 reads CASSPYDSSYEQYF. The CDR3 DNA follows: TGTGCCAGCAGTCCCTACGACAGCTCCTACGAGCAGTACTTC.

The V and J genes are TRBV15 and TRBJ1-1, with D unclear. Germline V gene sequence: CDR1 LNHNV, CDR2 YYDKDF (reference sequence). The germline V and J ends were trimmed by 6 bases and 0 bases, with 11 bases remaining between them. The CDR3 contains 14 residues. Written as DNA, the CDR3 is TGTGCCACCAGTCAAAGAGGGCTGAACACTGAAGCTTTCTTT. It translates to CATSQRGLNTEAFF.